The T cell receptor beta chain described here comes from a study of CD8 T cells in Susac syndrome. Overall study: Sequenced Susac syndrome patients included roughly six with clinically active disease and fewer than 10 in remission.

Trimming cost V 1 base and J 4 bases, with 10 bases left between them. There are 15 residues in the CDR3. Germline V gene lookup returns CDR1 LNHNV and CDR2 YYDKDF (reference sequence). Reverse transcription used about 0.45 to 1 ug RNA and random hexamers. Via MiXCR, TCRdb re-called the immunoSEQ multiplex PCR reads, giving one row per CDR3 protein. The sample yields about 150,000 distinct CDR3 sequences, roughly 95% seen once. This chain connects TRBV15 to TRBJ2-2; perhaps TRBD1 as D (6 bases). The sequence was collected from a human donor with Susac syndrome. Sequenced input: CD4+ T cells from PBMCs. The CDR3 loop reads CATSRVTQGTGELFF. CDR3 DNA: TGTGCCACCAGCAGAGTCACACAGGGCACCGGGGAGCTGTTTTTT.